The 29 T cell receptor beta chains in this list originate from one sample, sequenced in a study of identical twins. MiXCR, run by TCRdb on the 5' RACE reads, gives a single entry per CDR3 protein. The sample consists of 1.5 million to 2 million distinct CDR3 sequences, roughly a third of them appearing once. The sample comprised cord blood. The receptor set was obtained from a newborn girl in good health.

This clonotype appeared a single time. The CDR3 bases are TGTGCCAGCAGTTATCCTTTGGGGGCGAGGAGCTCCTACGAGCAGTACTTC. This codes for CASSYPLGARSSYEQYF. This rearrangement joins TRBV12-3 or TRBV12-4 to TRBJ2-7; a weak D match, TRBD1 (6 bases). Trimming shortened V by 4 bases and J by 0 bases, and 19 bases separated the two germline ends. CDR3 length: 17 residues.

This clonotype was seen many times. The V call is TRBV6-5, the J call TRBJ1-2; 7 bases map to TRBD1. The germline CDR1 and CDR2 sequences are MNHEY and SVGAGI. The V gene end was trimmed by 2 bases and the J gene end by 8 bases; junction bases not matched to a gene: 11. The CDR3 runs to 15 residues. DNA of the CDR3: TGTGCCAGCAGTTACCGAACAGGGGCGAGGACCGGCTACACCTTC. Translating it yields CASSYRTGARTGYTF.

CDR3 amino acids: CASSSSARYNEQYF. For the CDR3, the DNA is TGTGCCAGCAGTTCATCTGCGAGGTACAATGAGCAGTACTTC. The chain couples TRBV28 to TRBJ2-1; D unclear. The J call may be in error: the DNA end matches TRBJ2-7 better. CDR3 length equals 14 residues. From germline, CDR1 is MDHEN and CDR2 SYDVKM.

The rearrangement uses TRBV27 and TRBJ1-2; D gene ambiguous. CDR1 and CDR2 from the germline V gene are MNHEY and SMNVEV (reference sequence). V was cut by 2 bases and J by 6 bases, with 37 bases left in between. The CDR3 runs to 22 residues. The CDR3 protein is CASSLRPLNFFGQFFTGDGYTF. The CDR3 nucleotides read TGTGCCAGCAGTTTAAGGCCCCTTAATTTTTTTGGGCAGTTTTTTACCGGGGATGGCTACACCTTC.

The DNA of the CDR3 is TGCAGTGCTAGGCCCCACGTTAACTATGGCTACACCTTC. Protein: CSARPHVNYGYTF. The chain is built from TRBV20-1 and TRBJ1-2; no firm D call. Trimming pared 3 bases from V and 1 base from J, leaving 9 bases between. CDR1 and CDR2 (germline): DFQATT, SNEGSKA (reference sequence). CDR3 length: 13 residues.

This clonotype was observed a few times. The chain is built from TRBV14 and TRBJ2-2, with 9 positions matching TRBD2. The V gene end was trimmed by 0 bases and the J gene end by 5 bases; junction bases not matched to a gene: 7. This CDR3 is 17 amino acids long. CDR1 SGHDN and CDR2 FVKESK come from the germline V gene. CDR3 residues: CASSQDARLAVTGELFF. The CDR3 DNA sequence: TGTGCCAGCAGCCAAGATGCGAGACTAGCGGTAACCGGGGAGCTGTTTTTT.

This clonotype showed up just a few times. The rearrangement joins TRBV20-1 to TRBJ2-3; D unclear. V was cut by 5 bases and J by 0 bases, with 9 bases left in between. Germline CDR1 DFQATT, CDR2 SNEGSKA (reference sequence). There are 13 residues in the CDR3. The CDR3 coding sequence is TGCAGTGCTCAAACGACTAGCACAGATACGCAGTATTTT. The encoded protein is CSAQTTSTDTQYF.

In its sample, this clonotype was seen a few times. The chain joins TRBV4-2 to TRBJ2-7; tentatively, D is TRBD2 (6 bases). V lost 0 bases, J lost 2 bases, and 17 bases lay in between. Germline V CDR1 and CDR2: LGHNA, YNFKEQ. There are 17 residues in the CDR3. The CDR3 bases are TGTGCCAGCAGCCAAGAGTCTTTATCGGGAGTAGCCTACGAGCAGTACTTC. Its protein is CASSQESLSGVAYEQYF.

In DNA, the CDR3 is TGCGCCAGCAGCTTGGATGGCAGTAACACTGAAGCTTTCTTT. It is translated as CASSLDGSNTEAFF. This chain links TRBV5-1 with TRBJ1-1, with D hard to call. V lost 0 bases and J lost 2, with 8 bases in between. This CDR3 is built from 14 residues. In germline, CDR1 is SGHRS, CDR2 YFSETQ.

The chain recombines TRBV4-2 with TRBJ2-3; 14 positions match TRBD2. This CDR3 is built from 17 residues. V trimming: 1 base; J trimming: 6 bases; junction bases outside the gene matches: 6. Germline loops: CDR1 LGHNA, CDR2 YNFKEQ. DNA for the CDR3: TGTGCCAGCAGCCAAGCGACTAGCGGGGGGGCGGGTGATACGCAGTATTTT. Translation: CASSQATSGGAGDTQYF.

This clonotype was recorded once. A much larger clone lies a single base off, so this may be a read error. This chain connects TRBV29-1 to TRBJ2-5; the match to TRBD2 covers 9 bases. The length of the CDR3 is 16 residues. The J segment lost 11 bases and the V segment lost 4 bases, leaving 20 bases of the junction unmatched. The germline CDR1 and CDR2 sequences are SQVTM and ANQGSEA. CDR3 in amino acids: CSVVKRGEAAYNEQYF. CDR3 DNA: TGCAGCGTTGTAAAGCGGGGGGAGGCGGCCTACAATGAGCAGTACTTC.

This clonotype came up a few times. The chain couples TRBV5-1 to TRBJ2-7, with D maybe TRBD1 (5 bases). Germline loops: CDR1 SGHRS, CDR2 YFSETQ. This CDR3 region has 16 residues. Trimming removed 2 bases from V and 1 base from J, with 16 bases in between. CDR3 residues: CASSFQRQQPSYEQYF. The DNA for the CDR3 is TGCGCCAGCAGCTTTCAGCGACAGCAGCCTTCCTACGAGCAGTACTTC.

The chain couples TRBV27 to TRBJ2-3; D is undetermined. Per germline, CDR1 MNHEY and CDR2 SMNVEV (reference sequence). This CDR3 contains 13 residues. The germline V and J ends were trimmed by 5 bases and 6 bases, with 12 bases remaining between them. CDR3 sequence reads: CASSPALFDTQYF. The CDR3 DNA follows: TGTGCCAGCAGTCCCGCCCTTTTCGATACGCAGTATTTT.

At least ten counts were recorded for this clonotype. The CDR3 region is CASSFTGGQPQHF. For the CDR3, the DNA is TGTGCCAGCAGTTTTACAGGCGGCCAGCCCCAGCATTTT. The rearrangement links TRBV12-3 or TRBV12-4 to TRBJ1-5; TRBD1 might be the D (5 bases). The CDR3 is 13 amino acids. V lost 3 bases, J lost 7 bases, and 10 bases lay in between.

The V and J genes are TRBV4-1 and TRBJ2-1; 9 bases line up with TRBD2. The V gene end was trimmed by 1 base and the J gene end by 6 bases; junction bases not matched to a gene: 4. The CDR3 is 15 residues long. Germline V lookup: CDR1 MGHRA, CDR2 YSYEKL. CDR3: CASSQASGTLNEQFF. The CDR3 DNA sequence: TGCGCCAGCAGCCAAGCTAGCGGGACCCTCAATGAGCAGTTCTTC.

This clonotype has just a few counts. This CDR3 is CATSELGEDVNTEAFF. In DNA, the CDR3 is TGTGCCACTTCGGAGTTGGGGGAGGATGTGAACACTGAAGCTTTCTTT. V and J are TRBV10-3 and TRBJ1-1; D may be TRBD1 (5 bases). The V end lost 10 bases, the J end lost 0 bases, and 21 bases lay between the germline ends. This CDR3 spans 16 amino acids. Germline V lookup: CDR1 ENHRY, CDR2 SYGVKD.

This clonotype was observed a handful of times. The rearrangement links TRBV20-1 to TRBJ2-5; possibly TRBD1 for D (5 bases). The germline CDR1 and CDR2 sequences are DFQATT and SNEGSKA (reference sequence). This CDR3 spans 11 amino acids. V lost 4 bases to trimming and J lost 2 bases, with 5 bases between them. Here the CDR3 reads CSATGQETQYF. The CDR3, as DNA: TGCAGTGCTACAGGGCAAGAGACCCAGTACTTC.

This chain links TRBV5-1 with TRBJ2-7; D gene ambiguous. The CDR3 extends over 15 amino acids. Germline V CDR1 and CDR2: SGHRS, YFSETQ. V gave up 1 base and J gave up 0 bases, with 11 bases separating them. The CDR3 here is CASSLLPDASYEQYF. For the CDR3, the DNA is TGCGCCAGCAGCTTGCTCCCGGACGCCTCCTACGAGCAGTACTTC.

V usage is TRBV7-9 and J usage is TRBJ2-3, with D perhaps matching TRBD2 (6 bases). The length of the CDR3 is 14 residues. Germline-derived CDR1 and CDR2 are SEHNR and FQNEAQ (reference sequence). V dropped 1 base and J dropped 5 bases, with 10 bases sitting between them. CDR3 coding DNA: TGTGCCAGCAGCTTAGTTCCGGGACTAGATACGCAGTATTTT. Translating gives CASSLVPGLDTQYF.

The sample holds many counts of this clonotype. The V gene is TRBV5-1, the J gene TRBJ1-2; no clear D. V gave up 2 bases and J gave up 1 base, with 9 bases separating them. The V gene's germline CDR1 is SGHRS and CDR2 YFSETQ. This CDR3 has 14 residues. The CDR3 DNA reads TGCGCCAGCAGCTTAGACGTTGGTAACTATGGCTACACCTTC. Residues: CASSLDVGNYGYTF.

In this sample, this clonotype turned up a few times. J is TRBJ2-7 and V is TRBV13; 8 bases match TRBD1. V lost 0 bases, J lost 4 bases, and 8 bases stayed unmatched. Germline-derived CDR1 and CDR2 are PRHDT and FYEKMQ (reference sequence). CDR3 length equals 16 residues. In DNA form, the CDR3 reads TGTGCCAGCAGCTTAGGACTACAGGGGGAGCAATACGAGCAGTACTTC. Its protein is CASSLGLQGEQYEQYF.

On this clonotype itself: The junction departs from the called germline gene at one end, perhaps through a read error. The chain carries TRBV29-1 and TRBJ2-3; D tentatively reads TRBD1 or TRBD2 (5 bases each). This CDR3 is 15 amino acids long. The germline CDR1 and CDR2 sequences are SQVTM and ANQGSEA. This CDR3 reads CSGDGAGPSFDTQYF. As DNA, the CDR3 is TGCAGCGGGGACGGGGCAGGGCCATCATTTGATACACAGTATTTT.

V gene TRBV2 combines with J gene TRBJ1-5; TRBD1 is a possible D gene (6 bases). Trimming stripped 4 bases from V and 7 bases from J, with 17 bases between. The CDR3 spans 15 residues. CDR1 is SNHLY, CDR2 FYNNEI, per germline. CDR3 DNA: TGTGCCAGCAGTGTTAGGGGCGGGGGCCAACAGCCCCAGCATTTT. Its protein is CASSVRGGGQQPQHF.

There are a few counts of this clonotype. The J gene is TRBJ2-7, the V gene TRBV5-4; D not certain. V was pared by 2 bases and J by 4 bases, with 19 bases between. This CDR3 comprises 16 residues. The V gene's germline CDR1 is SGHNT and CDR2 YYREEE (reference sequence). CDR3 in DNA: TGTGCCAGCAGCTTTGAAAGGACGATCGAAGGATACGAGCAGTACTTC. As protein: CASSFERTIEGYEQYF.

This clonotype occurred a few times. The rearrangement uses TRBV20-1 and TRBJ2-1; 7 bases fit TRBD2. The CDR3 totals 16 residues. Germline assignment: CDR1 DFQATT and CDR2 SNEGSKA (reference sequence). With V trimmed by 6 bases and J by 9 bases, 20 bases remained unmatched. CDR3 nucleotides: TGCAGTGCCCTCTCCTTTGGCGGGAGATCTTATGGTGAGCAGTTCTTC. It encodes CSALSFGGRSYGEQFF.

J is TRBJ2-5 and V is TRBV20-1; 9 positions match TRBD2. V shed 6 bases and J 5 bases; nucleotides not matched to a gene: 10. Per germline, CDR1 DFQATT and CDR2 SNEGSKA (reference sequence). The CDR3 has 14 amino acids. CDR3 sequence (DNA): TGCAGTGCCGTACTTAGCGGGAGAGGGGAGACCCAGTACTTC. Translation gives CSAVLSGRGETQYF.

This clonotype was picked up one time. An end of the junction differs from the germline gene, which may be a read error. This chain uses TRBV12-3 or TRBV12-4 with TRBJ2-1; 7 nucleotides line up with TRBD1. The CDR3 extends over 14 amino acids. In DNA form, the CDR3 reads TGTGCCGGCAGTTTACCCGGGACAGTGAATGAGCAGTTCTTC. Translation gives CAGSLPGTVNEQFF.

The chain recombines TRBV29-1 with TRBJ2-2; D possibly uses TRBD1 or TRBD2 (5 bases each). The germline gives CDR1 SQVTM, CDR2 ANQGSEA. V dropped 3 bases and J dropped 5 bases, with 13 bases sitting between them. The CDR3 has 14 amino acids. The CDR3 spells CSVERGVRTGELFF. For the CDR3, the DNA is TGCAGCGTTGAGAGAGGGGTCAGAACCGGGGAGCTGTTTTTT.

This clonotype came up a few times. The rearrangement links TRBV27 to TRBJ2-7; 8 positions match TRBD1. With V trimmed by 1 base and J by 3 bases, 8 bases remained unmatched. The CDR3 is made up of 16 amino acids. Germline CDR1 reads MNHEY; CDR2 reads SMNVEV (reference sequence). The DNA of the CDR3 is TGTGCCAGCAGTTTATACCCAAGGACAGGGCACTACGAGCAGTACTTC. Translating gives CASSLYPRTGHYEQYF.